This T cell receptor (beta chain) originates from a study of CD8 T cells in ankylosing spondylitis. Study findings and constraints: Past research had described some motif variants in reactive arthritis synovial fluid and blood. Ankylosing spondylitis blood appeared to be characterized by a TCR beta motif of 8 or 9 highly homologous variants.

In its sample, this clonotype was seen many times. The antigen remains undetermined. With 6 bases removed from V and 4 bases from J, the gap between germline ends came to 16 bases. Germline lookup yields CDR1 MNHNS and CDR2 SASEGT. CDR3 length equals 15 residues. Quantitative 5'-RACE with molecular barcodes was used to make the TCR beta libraries. In TCRdb, the 5' RACE reads were re-called with MiXCR into one record per CDR3 protein. The table records 300,000 to 400,000 distinct CDR3 sequences, around 10% of them present only once. The rearrangement uses TRBV6-1 and TRBJ1-5; weak D call: TRBD1 (5 bases). This TCR came from a female donor with ankylosing spondylitis or in good health (not recorded which). Sequenced: blood, either unsorted or a sorted T cell fraction (not recorded which). This CDR3 reads CASSKTGVQNQPQHF. As DNA, the CDR3 is TGTGCCAGCAGCAAAACGGGGGTCCAGAATCAGCCCCAGCATTTT.